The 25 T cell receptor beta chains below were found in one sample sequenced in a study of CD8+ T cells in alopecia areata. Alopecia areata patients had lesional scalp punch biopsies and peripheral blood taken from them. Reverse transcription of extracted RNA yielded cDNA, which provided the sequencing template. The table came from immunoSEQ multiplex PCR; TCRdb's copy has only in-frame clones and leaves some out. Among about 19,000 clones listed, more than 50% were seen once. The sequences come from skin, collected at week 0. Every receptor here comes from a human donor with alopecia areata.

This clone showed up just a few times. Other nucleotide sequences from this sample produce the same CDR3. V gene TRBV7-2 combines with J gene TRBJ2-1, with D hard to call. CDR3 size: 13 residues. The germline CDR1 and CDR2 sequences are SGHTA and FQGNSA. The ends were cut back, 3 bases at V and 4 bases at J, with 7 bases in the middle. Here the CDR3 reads CASSLTIYNEQFF. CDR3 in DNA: TGTGCCAGCAGCTTGACAATATACAATGAGCAGTTCTTC.

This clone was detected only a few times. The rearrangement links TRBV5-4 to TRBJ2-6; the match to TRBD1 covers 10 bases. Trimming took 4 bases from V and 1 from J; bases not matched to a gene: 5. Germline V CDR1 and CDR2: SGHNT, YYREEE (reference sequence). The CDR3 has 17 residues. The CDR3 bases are TGTGCCAGCAGCCGTGGACAGGGGGAGTCTGGGGCCAACGTCCTGACTTTC. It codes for CASSRGQGESGANVLTF. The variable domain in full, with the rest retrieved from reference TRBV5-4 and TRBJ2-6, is ETGVTQSPTHLIKTRGQQVTLRCSSQSGHNTVSWYQQALGQGPQFIFQYYREEENGRGNFPPRFSGLQFPNYSSELNVNALELDDSALYLCASSRGQGESGANVLTFGAGSRLTVL.

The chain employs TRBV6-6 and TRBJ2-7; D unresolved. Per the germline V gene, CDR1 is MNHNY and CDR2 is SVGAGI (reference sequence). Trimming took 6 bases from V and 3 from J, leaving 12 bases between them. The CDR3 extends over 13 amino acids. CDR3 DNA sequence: TGTGCCAGCAGCCGTGGACCGGACTACGAGCAGTACTTC. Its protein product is CASSRGPDYEQYF.

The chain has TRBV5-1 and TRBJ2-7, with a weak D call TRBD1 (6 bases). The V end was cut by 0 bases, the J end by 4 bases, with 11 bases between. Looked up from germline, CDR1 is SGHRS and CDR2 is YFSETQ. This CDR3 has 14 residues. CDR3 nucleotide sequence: TGCGCCAGCAGCTTGGGACAGGTAATATACGAGCAGTACTTC. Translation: CASSLGQVIYEQYF.

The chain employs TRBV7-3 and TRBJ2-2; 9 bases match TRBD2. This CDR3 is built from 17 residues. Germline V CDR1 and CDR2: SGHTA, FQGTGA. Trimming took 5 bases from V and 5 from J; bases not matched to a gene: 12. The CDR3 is CASSASSAGGRTGELFF. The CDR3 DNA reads TGTGCCAGCAGCGCAAGCTCCGCGGGGGGGCGTACCGGGGAGCTGTTTTTT.

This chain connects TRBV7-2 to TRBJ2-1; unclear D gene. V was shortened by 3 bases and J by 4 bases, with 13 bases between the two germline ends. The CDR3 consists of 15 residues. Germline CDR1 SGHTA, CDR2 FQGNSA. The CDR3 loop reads CASSFMAVKYNEQFF. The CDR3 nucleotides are TGTGCCAGCAGCTTCATGGCAGTAAAATACAATGAGCAGTTCTTC. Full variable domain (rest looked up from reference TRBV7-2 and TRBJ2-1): GAGVSQSPSNKVTEKGKDVELRCDPISGHTALYWYRQSLGQGLEFLIYFQGNSAPDKSGLPSDRFSAERTGGSVSTLTIQRTQQEDSAVYLCASSFMAVKYNEQFFGPGTRLTVL.

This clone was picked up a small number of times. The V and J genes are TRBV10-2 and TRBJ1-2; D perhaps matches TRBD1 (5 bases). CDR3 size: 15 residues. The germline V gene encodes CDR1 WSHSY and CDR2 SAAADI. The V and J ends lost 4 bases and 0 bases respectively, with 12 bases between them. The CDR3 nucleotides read TGCGCCAGCAGTGGAACAGGATCAGCTAACTATGGCTACACCTTC. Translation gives CASSGTGSANYGYTF.

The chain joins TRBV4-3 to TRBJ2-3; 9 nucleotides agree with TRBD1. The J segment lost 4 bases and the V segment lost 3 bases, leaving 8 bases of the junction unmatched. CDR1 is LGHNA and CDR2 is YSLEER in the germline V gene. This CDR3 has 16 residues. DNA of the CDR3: TGCGCCAGCAGCCAGGCGGGACAGGGAGCGGCAGATACGCAGTATTTT. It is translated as CASSQAGQGAADTQYF.

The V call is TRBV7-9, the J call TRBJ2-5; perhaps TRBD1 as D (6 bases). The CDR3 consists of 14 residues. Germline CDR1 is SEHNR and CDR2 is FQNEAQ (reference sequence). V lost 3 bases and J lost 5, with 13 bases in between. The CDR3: CASSFFGGAETQYF. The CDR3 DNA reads TGTGCCAGCAGCTTTTTTGGGGGCGCGGAGACCCAGTACTTC.

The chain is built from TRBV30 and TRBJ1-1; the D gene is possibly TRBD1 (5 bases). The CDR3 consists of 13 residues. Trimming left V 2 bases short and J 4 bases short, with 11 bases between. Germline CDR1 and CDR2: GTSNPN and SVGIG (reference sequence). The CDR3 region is CAWSLGDGTEAFF. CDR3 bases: TGTGCCTGGAGTCTAGGGGACGGCACTGAAGCTTTCTTT.

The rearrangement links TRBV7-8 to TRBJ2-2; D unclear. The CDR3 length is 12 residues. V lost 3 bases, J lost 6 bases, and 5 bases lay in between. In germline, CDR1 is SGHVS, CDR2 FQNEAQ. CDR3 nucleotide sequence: TGTGCCAGCAGCTTTGATGCCGGGGAGCTGTTTTTT. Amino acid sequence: CASSFDAGELFF. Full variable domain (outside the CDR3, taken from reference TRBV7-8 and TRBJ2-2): GAGVSQSPRYKVAKRGQDVALRCDPISGHVSLFWYQQALGQGPEFLTYFQNEAQLDKSGLPSDRFFAERPEGSVSTLKIQRTQQEDSAVYLCASSFDAGELFFGEGSRLTVL.

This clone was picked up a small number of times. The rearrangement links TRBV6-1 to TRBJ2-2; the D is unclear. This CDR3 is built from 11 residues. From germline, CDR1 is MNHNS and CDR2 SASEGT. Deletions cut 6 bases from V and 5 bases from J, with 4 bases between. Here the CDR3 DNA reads TGTGCCAGCAGATGGACCGGGGAGCTGTTTTTT. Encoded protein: CASRWTGELFF.

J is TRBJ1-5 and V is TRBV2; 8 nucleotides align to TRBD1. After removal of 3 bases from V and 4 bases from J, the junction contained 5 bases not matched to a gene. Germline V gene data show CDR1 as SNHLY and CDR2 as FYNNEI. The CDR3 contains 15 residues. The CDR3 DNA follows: TGTGCCAGCAGTGATGAAAGGACAGGGAATCAGCCCCAGCATTTT. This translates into CASSDERTGNQPQHF.

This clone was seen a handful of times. The CDR3 sequence: CASSGGTPAEAFF. The CDR3 DNA sequence: TGTGCCAGCAGCGGAGGGACACCCGCTGAAGCTTTCTTT. The chain couples TRBV9 to TRBJ1-1, with a tentative D call TRBD1 (6 bases). Germline CDR1 and CDR2: SGDLS and YYNGEE. CDR3 length equals 13 residues. Trimming removed 3 bases at V and 6 bases at J, with 12 bases between.

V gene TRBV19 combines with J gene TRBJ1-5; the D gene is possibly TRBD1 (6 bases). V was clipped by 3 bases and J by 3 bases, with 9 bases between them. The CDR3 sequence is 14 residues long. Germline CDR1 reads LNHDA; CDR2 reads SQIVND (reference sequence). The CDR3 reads CASSMWGLNQPQHF. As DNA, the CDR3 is TGTGCCAGTAGTATGTGGGGGCTCAATCAGCCCCAGCATTTT.

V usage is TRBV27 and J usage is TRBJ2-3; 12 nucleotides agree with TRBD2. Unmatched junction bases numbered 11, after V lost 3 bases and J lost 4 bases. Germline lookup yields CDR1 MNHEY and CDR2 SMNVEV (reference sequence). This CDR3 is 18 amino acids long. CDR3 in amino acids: CASSFFLAGGPSPDTQYF. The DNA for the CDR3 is TGTGCCAGCAGTTTTTTTCTAGCGGGGGGGCCTTCCCCAGATACGCAGTATTTT.

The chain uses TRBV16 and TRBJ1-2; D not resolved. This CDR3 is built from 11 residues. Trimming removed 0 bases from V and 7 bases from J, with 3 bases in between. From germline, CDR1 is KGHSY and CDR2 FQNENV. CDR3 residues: CASSQSLGYTF. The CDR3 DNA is TGTGCCAGCAGCCAATCTCTTGGCTACACCTTC.

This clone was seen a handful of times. CDR3 in DNA: TGTGCCAGCAGCTTAAGGAACAGAGCCACAGATACGCAGTATTTT. Its translation: CASSLRNRATDTQYF. The V call is TRBV6-1, the J call TRBJ2-3; D ambiguous. V was cut by 6 bases and J by 2 bases, with 15 bases left in between. CDR1 and CDR2 from the germline V gene are MNHNS and SASEGT. This CDR3 has 15 residues.

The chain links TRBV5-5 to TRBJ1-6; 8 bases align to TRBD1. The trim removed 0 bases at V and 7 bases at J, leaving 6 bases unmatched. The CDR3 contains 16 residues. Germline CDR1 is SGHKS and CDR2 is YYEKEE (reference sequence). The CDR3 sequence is CASSLAKGQENSPLHF. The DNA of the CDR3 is TGTGCCAGCAGCTTGGCCAAGGGACAGGAGAATTCACCCCTCCACTTT.

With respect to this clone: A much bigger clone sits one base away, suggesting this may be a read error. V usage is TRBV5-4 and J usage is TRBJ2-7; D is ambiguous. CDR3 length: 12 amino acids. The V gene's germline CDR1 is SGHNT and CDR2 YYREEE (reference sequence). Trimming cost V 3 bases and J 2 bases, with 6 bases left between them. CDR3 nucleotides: TGTGCCAGCAGCTCCCACGCCTACGAGCAGTACTTC. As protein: CASSSHAYEQYF.

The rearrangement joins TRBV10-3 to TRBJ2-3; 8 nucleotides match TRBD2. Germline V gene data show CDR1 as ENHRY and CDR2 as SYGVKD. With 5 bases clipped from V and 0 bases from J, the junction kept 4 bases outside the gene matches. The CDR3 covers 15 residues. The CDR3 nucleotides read TGTGCCATCAGTCCGACGGGGGGGAGCACAGATACGCAGTATTTT. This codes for CAISPTGGSTDTQYF.

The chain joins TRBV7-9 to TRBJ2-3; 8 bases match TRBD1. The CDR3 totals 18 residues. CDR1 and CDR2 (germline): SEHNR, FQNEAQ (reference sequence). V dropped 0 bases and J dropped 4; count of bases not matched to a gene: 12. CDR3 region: CASSLAIGQGRFADTQYF. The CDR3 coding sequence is TGTGCCAGCAGCTTAGCAATCGGACAGGGAAGGTTCGCAGATACGCAGTATTTT.

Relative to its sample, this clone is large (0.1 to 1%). CDR3 sequence reads: CASSQTISTGNEQFF. The CDR3 DNA follows: TGTGCCAGCAGCCAGACAATCTCGACGGGGAATGAGCAGTTCTTC. This chain links TRBV7-3 with TRBJ2-1; a possible D gene is TRBD2 (5 bases). The CDR3 extends over 15 amino acids. V was clipped by 5 bases and J by 7 bases, with 18 bases between them. Germline CDR1 and CDR2: SGHTA and FQGTGA.

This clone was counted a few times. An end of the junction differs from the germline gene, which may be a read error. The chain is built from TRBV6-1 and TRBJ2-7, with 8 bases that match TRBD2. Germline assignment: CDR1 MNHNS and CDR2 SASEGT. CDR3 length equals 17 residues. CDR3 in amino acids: CAISEFSGTRVPYEQYF. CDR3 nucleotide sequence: TGTGCCATCAGTGAATTTTCAGGGACTAGGGTACCCTACGAGCAGTACTTC.

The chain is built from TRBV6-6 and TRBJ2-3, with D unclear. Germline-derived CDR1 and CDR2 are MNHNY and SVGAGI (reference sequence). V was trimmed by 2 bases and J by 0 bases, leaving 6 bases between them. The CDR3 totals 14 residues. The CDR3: CASSYTPSTDTQYF. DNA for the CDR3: TGTGCCAGCAGTTACACACCTAGCACAGATACGCAGTATTTT.